This T cell receptor beta chain was recovered during a study of blood T cell repertoires in COVID-19. Study background: Some COVID-19 samples were acute and others convalescent; all came from the United States, Italy and Spain.

The protocol was immunoSEQ multiplex PCR, while the TCRdb copy is restricted to in-frame clones and leaves out a portion. The repertoire holds roughly 410,000 clones, with about 91% as singletons. V lost 3 bases and J lost 4, with 19 bases in between. This CDR3 has 16 residues. Germline CDR1 and CDR2: SGDLS and YYNGEE. The genes are TRBV9 and TRBJ1-2; possibly TRBD1 for D (6 bases). This TCR came from a woman aged 40 to 50 with COVID-19, enrolled during active disease. Specimen: peripheral blood. CDR3 in DNA: TGTGCCAGCAGCGCTAGACTACCTGGGACAACCTATGGCTACACCTTC. This sequence encodes CASSARLPGTTYGYTF.